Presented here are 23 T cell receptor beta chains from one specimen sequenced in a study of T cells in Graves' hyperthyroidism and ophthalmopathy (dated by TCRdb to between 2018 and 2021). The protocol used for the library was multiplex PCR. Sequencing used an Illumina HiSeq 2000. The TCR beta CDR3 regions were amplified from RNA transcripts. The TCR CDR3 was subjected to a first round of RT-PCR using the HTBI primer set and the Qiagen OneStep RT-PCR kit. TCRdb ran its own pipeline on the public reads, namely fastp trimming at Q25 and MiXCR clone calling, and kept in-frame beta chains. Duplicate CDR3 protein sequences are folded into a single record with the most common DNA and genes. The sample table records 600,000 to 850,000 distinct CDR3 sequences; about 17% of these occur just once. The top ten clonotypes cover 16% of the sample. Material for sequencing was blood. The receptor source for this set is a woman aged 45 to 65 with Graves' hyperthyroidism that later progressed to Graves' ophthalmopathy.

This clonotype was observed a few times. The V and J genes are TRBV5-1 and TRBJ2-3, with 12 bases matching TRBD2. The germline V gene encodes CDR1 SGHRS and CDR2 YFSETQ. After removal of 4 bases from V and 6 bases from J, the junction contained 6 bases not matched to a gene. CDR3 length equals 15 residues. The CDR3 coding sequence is TGCGCCAGCAGCAGGGGGACTAGCGGGCGGGATACGCAGTATTTT. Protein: CASSRGTSGRDTQYF.

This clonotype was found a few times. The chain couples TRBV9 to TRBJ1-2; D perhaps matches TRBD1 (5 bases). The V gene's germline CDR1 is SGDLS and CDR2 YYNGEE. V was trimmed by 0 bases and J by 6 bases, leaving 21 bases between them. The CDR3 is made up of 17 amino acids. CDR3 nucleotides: TGTGCCAGCAGCGTAGAATTGGGTGGGGCAGAGTATCATGGCTACACCTTC. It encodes CASSVELGGAEYHGYTF. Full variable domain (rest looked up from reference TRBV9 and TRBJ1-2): DSGVTQTPKHLITATGQRVTLRCSPRSGDLSVYWYQQSLDQGLQFLIQYYNGEERAKGNILERFSAQQFPDLHSELNLSSLELGDSALYFCASSVELGGAEYHGYTFGSGTRLTVV.

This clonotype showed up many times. Here the CDR3 reads CASSQLAGGEAFF. As DNA, the CDR3 is TGTGCCAGCAGCCAACTCGCCGGGGGCGAAGCTTTCTTT. The genes are TRBV12-3 or TRBV12-4 and TRBJ1-1; maybe TRBD1 (6 bases). V was pared by 6 bases and J by 8 bases, with 16 bases between. The CDR3 extends over 13 amino acids.

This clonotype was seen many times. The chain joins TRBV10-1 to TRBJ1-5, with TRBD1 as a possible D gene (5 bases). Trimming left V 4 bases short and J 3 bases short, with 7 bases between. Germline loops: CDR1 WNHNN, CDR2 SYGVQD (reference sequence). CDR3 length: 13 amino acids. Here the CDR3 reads CASSADTNQPQHF. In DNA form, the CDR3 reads TGCGCCAGCAGTGCGGACACCAATCAGCCCCAGCATTTT.

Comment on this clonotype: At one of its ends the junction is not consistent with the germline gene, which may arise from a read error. In nucleotides, the CDR3 is TGCAGCGTCGAAGGACAGAGCACTGAAGCTTTCTTT. It is translated as CSVEGQSTEAFF. The V and J genes are TRBV29-1 and TRBJ1-1; a possible D gene is TRBD1 (6 bases). The germline CDR1 and CDR2 sequences are SQVTM and ANQGSEA. The CDR3 spans 12 residues. The entire variable domain, with the rest obtained from reference TRBV29-1 and TRBJ1-1, is as follows: SAVISQKPSRDICQRGTSLTIQCQVDSQVTMMFWYRQQPGQSLTLIATANQGSEATYESGFVIDKFPISRPNLTFSTLTVSNMSPEDSSIYLCSVEGQSTEAFFGQGTRLTVV.

CDR3 amino acids: CASSRGDAGTGELFF. For the CDR3, the DNA is TGCGCCAGCAGCCGTGGGGACGCCGGGACCGGGGAGCTGTTTTTT. This sequence joins TRBV5-1 and TRBJ2-2; tentatively, D is TRBD1 or TRBD2 (5 bases each). V shed 4 bases and J shed 5 bases, with 15 bases lying between them. This CDR3 has 15 amino acids. Germline assignment: CDR1 SGHRS and CDR2 YFSETQ.

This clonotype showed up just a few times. This CDR3 is CASSTGTGVGKLFF. The DNA of the CDR3 is TGTGCCAGCAGCACCGGGACAGGGGTTGGAAAACTGTTTTTT. The V and J genes are TRBV2 and TRBJ1-4, with 10 bases aligning to TRBD1. The CDR3 sequence is 14 residues long. CDR1 SNHLY and CDR2 FYNNEI come from the germline V gene. With V trimmed by 6 bases and J by 10 bases, 8 bases remained unmatched. The complete variable domain, with remaining parts taken from reference TRBV2 and TRBJ1-4, reads EPEVTQTPSHQVTQMGQEVILRCVPISNHLYFYWYRQILGQKVEFLVSFYNNEISEKSEIFDDQFSVERPDGSNFTLKIRSTKLEDSAMYFCASSTGTGVGKLFFGSGTQLSVL.

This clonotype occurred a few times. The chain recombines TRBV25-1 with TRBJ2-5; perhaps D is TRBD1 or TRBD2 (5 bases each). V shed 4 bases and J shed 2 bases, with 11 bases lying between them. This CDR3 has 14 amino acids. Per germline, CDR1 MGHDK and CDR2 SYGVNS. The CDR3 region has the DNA TGTGCCAGCAGTGTTCCGGGACGGCAAGAGACCCAGTACTTC. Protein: CASSVPGRQETQYF.

The CDR3, as DNA: TGTGCCAGCAGCGTAGCTTTGCGGAGCGGGGGGATGTTGGATACGCAGTATTTT. Amino acids: CASSVALRSGGMLDTQYF. V and J are TRBV9 and TRBJ2-3; TRBD2 matches 9 bases. J gave up 6 bases and V 0 bases, and 14 bases lay outside the gene matches. This CDR3 has 18 amino acids. Germline V gene sequence: CDR1 SGDLS, CDR2 YYNGEE.

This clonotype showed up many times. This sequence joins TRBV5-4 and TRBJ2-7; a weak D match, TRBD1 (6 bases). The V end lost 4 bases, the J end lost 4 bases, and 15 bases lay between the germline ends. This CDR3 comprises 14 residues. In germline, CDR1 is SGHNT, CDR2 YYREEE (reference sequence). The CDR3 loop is CASSLPDRPYEQYF. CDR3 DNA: TGTGCCAGCAGCCTACCGGACAGACCGTACGAGCAGTACTTC.

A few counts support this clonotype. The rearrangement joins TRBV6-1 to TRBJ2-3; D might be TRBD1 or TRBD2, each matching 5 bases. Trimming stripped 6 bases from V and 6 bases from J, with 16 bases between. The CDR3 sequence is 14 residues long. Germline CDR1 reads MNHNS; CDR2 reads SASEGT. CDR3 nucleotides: TGTGCCAGCAGCCGTGGGACCCTCGGGGATACGCAGTATTTT. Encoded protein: CASSRGTLGDTQYF.

CDR3 sequence reads: CASSIGRSYNEQFF. The CDR3 DNA sequence: TGTGCCAGCAGTATCGGTCGCTCCTACAATGAGCAGTTCTTC. The chain employs TRBV6-1 and TRBJ2-1; D is ambiguous. The CDR3 sequence is 14 residues long. With 5 bases removed from V and 0 bases from J, the gap between germline ends came to 8 bases. Germline V gene data show CDR1 as MNHNS and CDR2 as SASEGT.

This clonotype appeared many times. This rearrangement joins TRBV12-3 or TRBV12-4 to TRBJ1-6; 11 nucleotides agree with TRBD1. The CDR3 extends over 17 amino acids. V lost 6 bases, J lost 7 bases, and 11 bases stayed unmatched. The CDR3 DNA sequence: TGTGCCAGCAGCCGCACTCTCGGGACAGGGGGAAATTCACCCCTCCACTTT. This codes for CASSRTLGTGGNSPLHF.

The CDR3 DNA follows: TGTGCCAGTAGTATCGGGACAGGGATAGTCAATGAGCAGTTCTTC. Residues: CASSIGTGIVNEQFF. The chain is built from TRBV19 and TRBJ2-1, with TRBD1 matching over 9 bases. Germline CDR1 reads LNHDA; CDR2 reads SQIVND (reference sequence). The CDR3 is 15 residues long. The V and J ends lost 3 bases and 6 bases, in that order; junction bases with no gene match: 6.

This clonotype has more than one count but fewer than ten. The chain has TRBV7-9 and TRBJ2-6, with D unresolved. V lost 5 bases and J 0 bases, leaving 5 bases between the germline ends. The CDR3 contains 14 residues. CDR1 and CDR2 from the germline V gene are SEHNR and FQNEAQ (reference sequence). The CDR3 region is CASSPNSGANVLTF. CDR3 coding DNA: TGTGCCAGCAGCCCGAACTCTGGGGCCAACGTCCTGACTTTC.

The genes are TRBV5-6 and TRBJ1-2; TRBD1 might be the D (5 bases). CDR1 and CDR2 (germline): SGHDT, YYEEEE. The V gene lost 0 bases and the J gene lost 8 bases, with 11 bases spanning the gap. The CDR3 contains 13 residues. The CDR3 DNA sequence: TGTGCCAGCAGCTTGGTCAGGGACCAGGGCTACACCTTC. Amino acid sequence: CASSLVRDQGYTF.

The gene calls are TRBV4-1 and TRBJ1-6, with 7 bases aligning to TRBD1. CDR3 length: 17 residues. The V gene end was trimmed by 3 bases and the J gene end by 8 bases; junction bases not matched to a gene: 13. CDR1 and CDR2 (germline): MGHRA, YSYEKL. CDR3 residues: CASSQDPDRQGHSPLHF. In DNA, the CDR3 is TGCGCCAGCAGCCAGGATCCAGACCGACAGGGCCATTCACCCCTCCACTTT.

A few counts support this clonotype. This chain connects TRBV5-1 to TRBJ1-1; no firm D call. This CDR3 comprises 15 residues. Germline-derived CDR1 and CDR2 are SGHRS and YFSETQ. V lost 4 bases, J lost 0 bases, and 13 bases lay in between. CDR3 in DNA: TGCGCCAGCAGCCCCAGGACGGAGCTGAACACTGAAGCTTTCTTT. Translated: CASSPRTELNTEAFF.

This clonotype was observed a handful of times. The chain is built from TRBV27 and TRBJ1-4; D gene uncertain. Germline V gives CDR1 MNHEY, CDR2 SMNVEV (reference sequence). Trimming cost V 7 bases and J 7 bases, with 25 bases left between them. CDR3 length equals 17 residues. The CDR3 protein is CASTLSPRDRALEKLFF. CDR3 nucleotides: TGTGCCAGCACTCTTTCACCCCGGGATCGGGCCCTTGAAAAACTGTTTTTT.

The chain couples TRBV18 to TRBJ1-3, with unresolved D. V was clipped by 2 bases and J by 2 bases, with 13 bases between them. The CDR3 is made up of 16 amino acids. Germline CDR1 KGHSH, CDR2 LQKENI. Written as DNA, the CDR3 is TGTGCCAGCTCACCAGTAAGCGGGCAGACTGGAAACACCATATATTTT. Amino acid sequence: CASSPVSGQTGNTIYF.

This CDR3 is CASSVGGGPPKHQPQHF. CDR3 bases: TGTGCCAGCAGCGTAGGTGGCGGTCCCCCCAAACATCAGCCCCAGCATTTT. The chain uses TRBV9 and TRBJ1-5; D not certain. This CDR3 has 17 residues. V lost 0 bases and J lost 5, with 18 bases in between. Germline V gene data show CDR1 as SGDLS and CDR2 as YYNGEE.

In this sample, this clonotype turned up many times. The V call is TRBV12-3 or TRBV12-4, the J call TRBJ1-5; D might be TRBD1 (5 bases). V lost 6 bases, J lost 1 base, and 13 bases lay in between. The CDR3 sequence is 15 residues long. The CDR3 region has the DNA TGTGCCAGCAGAGCACAAGGGGTGAGCAATCAGCCCCAGCATTTT. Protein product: CASRAQGVSNQPQHF.

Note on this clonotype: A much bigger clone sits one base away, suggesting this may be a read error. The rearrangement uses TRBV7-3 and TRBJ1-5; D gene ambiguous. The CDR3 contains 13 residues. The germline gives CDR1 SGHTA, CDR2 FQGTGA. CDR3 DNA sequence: TGTGCCGGCAGCTCGGACGGGAATCAGCCCCAGCATTTT. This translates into CAGSSDGNQPQHF.